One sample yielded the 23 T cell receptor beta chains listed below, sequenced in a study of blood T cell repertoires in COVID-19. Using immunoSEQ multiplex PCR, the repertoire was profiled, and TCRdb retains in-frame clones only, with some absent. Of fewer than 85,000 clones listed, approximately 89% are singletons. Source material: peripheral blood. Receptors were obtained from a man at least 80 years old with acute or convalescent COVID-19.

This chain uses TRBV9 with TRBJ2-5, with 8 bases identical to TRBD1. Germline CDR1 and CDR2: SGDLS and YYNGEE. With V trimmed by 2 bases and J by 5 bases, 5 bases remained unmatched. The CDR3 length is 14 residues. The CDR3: CASSVGQDPETQYF. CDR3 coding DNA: TGTGCCAGCAGCGTGGGACAGGACCCGGAGACCCAGTACTTC.

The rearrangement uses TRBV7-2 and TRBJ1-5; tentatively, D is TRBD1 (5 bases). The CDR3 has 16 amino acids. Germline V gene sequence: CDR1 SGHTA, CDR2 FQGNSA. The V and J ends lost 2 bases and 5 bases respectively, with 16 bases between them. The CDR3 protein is CASSLWATAKDQPQHF. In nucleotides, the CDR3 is TGTGCCAGCAGCTTATGGGCGACAGCTAAAGATCAGCCCCAGCATTTT.

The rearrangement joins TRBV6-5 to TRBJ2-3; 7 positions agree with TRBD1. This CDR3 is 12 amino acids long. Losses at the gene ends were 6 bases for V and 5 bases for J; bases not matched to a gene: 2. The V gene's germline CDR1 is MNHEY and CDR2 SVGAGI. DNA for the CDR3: TGTGCCAGCAGCGGGACAGTAGATACGCAGTATTTT. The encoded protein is CASSGTVDTQYF.

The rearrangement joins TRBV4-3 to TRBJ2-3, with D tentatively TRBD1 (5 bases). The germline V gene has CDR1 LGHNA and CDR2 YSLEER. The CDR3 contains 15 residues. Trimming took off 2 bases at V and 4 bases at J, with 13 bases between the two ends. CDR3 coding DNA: TGCGCCAGCAGCCAATCAGACCAGACAGCAGATACGCAGTATTTT. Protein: CASSQSDQTADTQYF.

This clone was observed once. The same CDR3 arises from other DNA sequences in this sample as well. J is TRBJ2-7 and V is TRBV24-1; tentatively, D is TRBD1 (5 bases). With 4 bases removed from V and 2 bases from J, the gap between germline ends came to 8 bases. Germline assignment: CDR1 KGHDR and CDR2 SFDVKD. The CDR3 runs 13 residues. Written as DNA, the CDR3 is TGTGCCACCAGTGAGGCAGGGACCTACGAGCAGTACTTC. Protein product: CATSEAGTYEQYF.

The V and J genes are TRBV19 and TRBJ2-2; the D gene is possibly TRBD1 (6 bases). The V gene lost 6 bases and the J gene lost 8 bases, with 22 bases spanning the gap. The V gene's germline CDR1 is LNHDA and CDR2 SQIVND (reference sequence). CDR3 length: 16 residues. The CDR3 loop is CASSASGVHPRGELFF. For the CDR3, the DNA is TGTGCCAGTAGCGCCTCAGGGGTGCACCCGAGGGGGGAGCTGTTTTTT.

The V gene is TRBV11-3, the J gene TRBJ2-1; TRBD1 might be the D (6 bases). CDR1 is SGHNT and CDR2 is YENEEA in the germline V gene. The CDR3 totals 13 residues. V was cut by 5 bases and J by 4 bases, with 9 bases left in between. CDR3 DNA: TGTGCCAGCAGCCCAGGACAGTACAATGAGCAGTTCTTC. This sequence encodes CASSPGQYNEQFF.

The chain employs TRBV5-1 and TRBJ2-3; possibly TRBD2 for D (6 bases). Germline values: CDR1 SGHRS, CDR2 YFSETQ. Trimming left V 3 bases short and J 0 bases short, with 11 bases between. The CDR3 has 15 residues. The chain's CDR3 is CASSWGDRSTDTQYF. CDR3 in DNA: TGCGCCAGCAGCTGGGGGGACCGTAGCACAGATACGCAGTATTTT.

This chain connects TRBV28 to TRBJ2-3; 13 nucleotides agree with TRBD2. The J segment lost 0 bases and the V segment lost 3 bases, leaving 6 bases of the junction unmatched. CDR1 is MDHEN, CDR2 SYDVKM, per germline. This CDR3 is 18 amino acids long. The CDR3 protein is CASSLPGLAGLSTDTQYF. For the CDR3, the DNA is TGTGCCAGCAGTTTGCCGGGACTAGCGGGGCTTAGCACAGATACGCAGTATTTT.

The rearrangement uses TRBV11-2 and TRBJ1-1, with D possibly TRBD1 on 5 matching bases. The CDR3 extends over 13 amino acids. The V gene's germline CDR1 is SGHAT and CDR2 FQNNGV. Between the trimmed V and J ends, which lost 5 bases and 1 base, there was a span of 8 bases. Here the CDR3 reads CASSVTGNTEAFF. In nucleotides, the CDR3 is TGTGCCAGCAGCGTAACAGGGAACACTGAAGCTTTCTTT.

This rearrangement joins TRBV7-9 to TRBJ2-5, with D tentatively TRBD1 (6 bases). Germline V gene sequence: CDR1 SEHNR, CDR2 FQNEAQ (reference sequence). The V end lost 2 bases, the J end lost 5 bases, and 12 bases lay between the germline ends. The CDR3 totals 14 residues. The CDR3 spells CASSLRGIEETQYF. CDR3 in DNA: TGTGCCAGCAGCTTAAGGGGGATAGAGGAGACCCAGTACTTC.

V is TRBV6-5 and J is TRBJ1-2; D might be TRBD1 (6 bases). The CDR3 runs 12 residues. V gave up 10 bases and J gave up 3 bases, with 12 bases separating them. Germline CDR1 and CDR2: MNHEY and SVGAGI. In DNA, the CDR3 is TGTGCCACACGGGACACCGACTATGGCTACACCTTC. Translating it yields CATRDTDYGYTF.

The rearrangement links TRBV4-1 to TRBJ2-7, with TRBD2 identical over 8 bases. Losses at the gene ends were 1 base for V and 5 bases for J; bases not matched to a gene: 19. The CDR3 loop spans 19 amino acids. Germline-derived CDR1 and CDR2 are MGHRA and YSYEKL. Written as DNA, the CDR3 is TGCGCCAGCAGCCAAGCTGGCCGGGAGGGCCGGACTCGGCTCGACGAGCAGTACTTC. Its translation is CASSQAGREGRTRLDEQYF.

CDR3 DNA: TGTGCCATCAGTGAGGTCCCAAACGGAGAATCCTACAATGAGCAGTTCTTC. Translating it yields CAISEVPNGESYNEQFF. The gene calls are TRBV10-3 and TRBJ2-1; D not certain. The CDR3 loop spans 17 amino acids. The V end was cut by 2 bases, the J end by 1 base, with 15 bases between. Germline V CDR1 and CDR2: ENHRY, SYGVKD.

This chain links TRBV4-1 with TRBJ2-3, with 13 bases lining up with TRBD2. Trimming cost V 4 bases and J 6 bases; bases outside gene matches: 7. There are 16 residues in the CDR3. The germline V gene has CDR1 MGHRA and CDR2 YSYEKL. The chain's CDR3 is CASSLGLAGEVDTQYF. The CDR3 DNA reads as TGCGCCAGCAGCCTTGGACTAGCGGGGGAGGTGGATACGCAGTATTTT.

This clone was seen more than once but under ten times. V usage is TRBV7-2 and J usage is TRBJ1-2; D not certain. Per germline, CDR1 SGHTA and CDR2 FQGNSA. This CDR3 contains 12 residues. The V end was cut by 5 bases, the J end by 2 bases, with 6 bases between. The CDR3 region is CASSRANYGYTF. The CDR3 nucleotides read TGTGCCAGCAGCAGAGCGAACTATGGCTACACCTTC.

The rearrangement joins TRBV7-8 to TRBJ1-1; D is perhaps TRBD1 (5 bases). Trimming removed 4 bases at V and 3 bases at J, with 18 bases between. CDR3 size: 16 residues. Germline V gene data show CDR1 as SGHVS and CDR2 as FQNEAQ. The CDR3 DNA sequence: TGTGCCAGCAGCTACCTTGGGGGGGAGAGGGACACTGAAGCTTTCTTT. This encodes CASSYLGGERDTEAFF. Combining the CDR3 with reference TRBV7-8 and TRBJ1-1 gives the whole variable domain GAGVSQSPRYKVAKRGQDVALRCDPISGHVSLFWYQQALGQGPEFLTYFQNEAQLDKSGLPSDRFFAERPEGSVSTLKIQRTQQEDSAVYLCASSYLGGERDTEAFFGQGTRLTVV.

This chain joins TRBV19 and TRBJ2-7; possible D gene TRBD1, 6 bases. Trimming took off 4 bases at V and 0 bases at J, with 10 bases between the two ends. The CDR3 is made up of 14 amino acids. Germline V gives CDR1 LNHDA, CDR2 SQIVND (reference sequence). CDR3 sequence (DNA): TGTGCCAGTAGTAACAACAGGGTCTCCTACGAGCAGTACTTC. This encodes CASSNNRVSYEQYF.

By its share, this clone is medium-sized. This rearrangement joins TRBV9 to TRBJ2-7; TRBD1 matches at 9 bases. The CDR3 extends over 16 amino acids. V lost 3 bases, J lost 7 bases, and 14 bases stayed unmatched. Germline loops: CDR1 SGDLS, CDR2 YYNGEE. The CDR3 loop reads CASSAPRQGEAWEQYF. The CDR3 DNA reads TGTGCCAGCAGCGCCCCCAGACAGGGGGAGGCGTGGGAGCAGTACTTC.

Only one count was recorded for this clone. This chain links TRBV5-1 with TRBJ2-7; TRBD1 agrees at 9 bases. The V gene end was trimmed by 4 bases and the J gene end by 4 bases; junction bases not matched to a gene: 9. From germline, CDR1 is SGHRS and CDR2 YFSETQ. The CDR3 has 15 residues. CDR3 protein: CASSGGQGLRYEQYF. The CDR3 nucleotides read TGCGCCAGCAGCGGGGGACAGGGCTTACGATACGAGCAGTACTTC.

The chain's CDR3 is CASSQGTGSTNTGELFF. CDR3 in DNA: TGTGCCAGCAGCCAGGGCACTGGCAGCACGAACACCGGGGAGCTGTTTTTT. The genes are TRBV3-1 (or the pseudogene TRBV3-2) and TRBJ2-2; unclear D gene. Germline CDR1 and CDR2: LGHDT and YNNKEL (reference sequence). CDR3 size: 17 residues. The V end lost 3 bases, the J end lost 0 bases, and 14 bases lay between the germline ends.

CDR3: CASSARGADTQYF. The CDR3 coding sequence is TGTGCCAGCAGCGCCCGAGGTGCAGATACGCAGTATTTT. V gene TRBV3-1 (or the pseudogene TRBV3-2) combines with J gene TRBJ2-3; no clear D gene. Germline assignment: CDR1 LGHDT and CDR2 YNNKEL (reference sequence). CDR3 length: 13 residues. Trimming shortened V by 5 bases and J by 4 bases, and 10 bases separated the two germline ends.

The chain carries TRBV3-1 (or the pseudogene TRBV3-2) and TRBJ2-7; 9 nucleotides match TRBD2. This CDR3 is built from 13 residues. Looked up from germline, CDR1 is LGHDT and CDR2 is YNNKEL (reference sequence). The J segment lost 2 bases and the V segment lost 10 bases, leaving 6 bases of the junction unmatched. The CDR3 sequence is CATSLAGTYEQYF. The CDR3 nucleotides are TGTGCCACGTCGCTAGCGGGAACCTACGAGCAGTACTTC.